Presented here are 21 T cell receptor beta chains from one specimen sequenced in a study of blood T cell repertoires in COVID-19. Here immunoSEQ multiplex PCR was the method, and the copy in TCRdb shows in-frame clones only, minus some. The sample has under 250,000 clones; 92% are singletons. The sample taken for sequencing was peripheral blood. Every receptor here comes from a man between 25 and 39 years old with COVID-19, enrolled during active disease.

The genes are TRBV10-2 and TRBJ1-1; a weak D match, TRBD1 (5 bases). V was cut by 7 bases and J by 7 bases, with 10 bases left in between. CDR1 WSHSY and CDR2 SAAADI come from the germline V gene. The CDR3 covers 11 residues. The CDR3: CASTDSSEAFF. CDR3 in DNA: TGCGCCAGCACCGACAGCAGTGAAGCTTTCTTT.

The J gene is TRBJ1-1, the V gene TRBV29-1; TRBD1 is a possible D gene (6 bases). V was trimmed by 5 bases and J by 5 bases, leaving 21 bases between them. CDR3 length: 15 residues. Germline V gene lookup returns CDR1 SQVTM and CDR2 ANQGSEA. The CDR3 region is CSVFNAAGEGTEAFF. CDR3 sequence (DNA): TGCAGCGTTTTCAATGCCGCAGGGGAGGGAACTGAAGCTTTCTTT.

The V gene is TRBV11-2, the J gene TRBJ2-3, with D maybe TRBD2 (5 bases). The germline V and J ends were trimmed by 0 bases and 6 bases, with 13 bases remaining between them. CDR3 length: 15 residues. The germline CDR1 and CDR2 sequences are SGHAT and FQNNGV. Here the CDR3 reads CASSLEGIRRDTQYF. In nucleotides, the CDR3 is TGTGCCAGCAGCTTAGAAGGGATAAGGAGGGATACGCAGTATTTT.

This chain links TRBV11-2 with TRBJ2-7, with D unclear. The CDR3 spans 14 residues. In germline, CDR1 is SGHAT, CDR2 FQNNGV. Between the trimmed V and J ends, which lost 1 base and 0 bases, there was a span of 7 bases. The CDR3 DNA follows: TGTGCCAGCAGCTTAGCCGCGTACTCCTACGAGCAGTACTTC. Its protein is CASSLAAYSYEQYF.

With respect to this clone: Distinct nucleotide sequences in the sample also encode this CDR3. The J gene is TRBJ2-7, the V gene TRBV9; TRBD2 is a possible D gene (6 bases). This CDR3 spans 14 amino acids. With 2 bases removed from V and 0 bases from J, the gap between germline ends came to 9 bases. Germline CDR1 SGDLS, CDR2 YYNGEE. CDR3 in amino acids: CASSVGGFSYEQYF. In DNA form, the CDR3 reads TGTGCCAGCAGCGTTGGGGGGTTCTCCTACGAGCAGTACTTC.

The V gene is TRBV7-3, the J gene TRBJ2-1, with TRBD2 identical over 11 bases. The CDR3 loop spans 15 amino acids. Trimming cost V 4 bases and J 5 bases; bases outside gene matches: 4. Germline-derived CDR1 and CDR2 are SGHTA and FQGTGA. The CDR3 is CASSSVAGGNNEQFF. CDR3 bases: TGTGCCAGCAGCTCCGTAGCGGGGGGGAACAATGAGCAGTTCTTC.

This sequence joins TRBV11-3 and TRBJ2-7, with a weak D call TRBD2 (5 bases). Trimming left V 5 bases short and J 0 bases short, with 11 bases between. Germline-derived CDR1 and CDR2 are SGHNT and YENEEA. There are 14 residues in the CDR3. The CDR3 region is CASSPYGDSYEQYF. The DNA of the CDR3 is TGTGCCAGCAGCCCATACGGGGACTCCTACGAGCAGTACTTC. The full variable domain, in which reference TRBV11-3 and TRBJ2-7 provide the parts outside the CDR3, is EAGVVQSPRYKIIEKKQPVAFWCNPISGHNTLYWYLQNLGQGPELLIRYENEEAVDDSQLPKDRFSAERLKGVDSTLKIQPAELGDSAVYLCASSPYGDSYEQYFGPGTRLTVT.

Here the CDR3 DNA reads TGTGCCAGCTCACCACCGAATCTAGCGGGGGGGCTTGAGCAGTTCTTC. This encodes CASSPPNLAGGLEQFF. V and J are TRBV18 and TRBJ2-1; 12 bases are shared with TRBD2. The trim removed 0 bases at V and 9 bases at J, leaving 6 bases unmatched. Germline V CDR1 and CDR2: KGHSH, LQKENI. This CDR3 is 16 amino acids long.

This clone was found a few times. The chain joins TRBV5-4 to TRBJ1-2; TRBD1 agrees at 7 bases. The germline CDR1 and CDR2 sequences are SGHNT and YYREEE (reference sequence). V gave up 7 bases and J gave up 6 bases; unmatched junction bases: 12. The CDR3 has 14 amino acids. This chain's CDR3 is CASASRGRFDGYTF. Here the CDR3 DNA reads TGTGCCAGCGCCTCGAGGGGGCGATTTGATGGCTACACCTTC.

The chain carries TRBV3-1 (or the pseudogene TRBV3-2) and TRBJ2-2; 8 nucleotides agree with TRBD1. The germline V gene encodes CDR1 LGHDT and CDR2 YNNKEL (reference sequence). The CDR3 contains 17 residues. V lost 4 bases to trimming and J lost 4 bases; unmatched junction nucleotides: 11. The CDR3 is CASSPRTGPRVTGELFF. For the CDR3, the DNA is TGTGCCAGCAGCCCTCGGACAGGGCCCCGGGTCACCGGGGAGCTGTTTTTT.

The chain is built from TRBV5-6 and TRBJ1-1; 8 nucleotides match TRBD1. In germline, CDR1 is SGHDT, CDR2 YYEEEE. The CDR3 contains 16 residues. The V segment lost 4 bases and the J segment 3 bases; nucleotides outside the gene matches: 11. In DNA form, the CDR3 reads TGTGCCAGCAGCCTTCGGCCGGGACAGGCCTACACTGAAGCTTTCTTT. Its protein is CASSLRPGQAYTEAFF.

The chain combines TRBV5-1 with TRBJ2-7; 12 nucleotides align to TRBD1. The length of the CDR3 is 15 residues. Germline CDR1 SGHRS, CDR2 YFSETQ. The V and J ends lost 4 bases and 6 bases, in that order; junction bases with no gene match: 8. CDR3 residues: CASSRAGTGGSEQYF. CDR3 in DNA: TGCGCCAGCAGCAGAGCCGGGACAGGGGGCTCCGAGCAGTACTTC.

The chain combines TRBV9 with TRBJ2-1, with 7 positions matching TRBD2. In germline, CDR1 is SGDLS, CDR2 YYNGEE. Trimming at V came to 4 bases and at J to 0 bases, leaving 7 bases not matched to a gene. The CDR3 is 16 residues long. The CDR3 spells CASSPTSAVSYNEQFF. The DNA for the CDR3 is TGTGCCAGCAGCCCCACTAGCGCCGTCTCCTACAATGAGCAGTTCTTC.

V gene TRBV5-1 combines with J gene TRBJ1-1; 8 bases align to TRBD1. J was trimmed by 4 bases and V by 3 bases; bases with no gene match: 8. CDR1 and CDR2 from the germline V gene are SGHRS and YFSETQ. The CDR3 contains 15 residues. CDR3 sequence (DNA): TGCGCCAGCAGCTACTCCAGGGGGCCGGGCACTGAAGCTTTCTTT. Its translation is CASSYSRGPGTEAFF.

This chain connects TRBV19 to TRBJ2-7; perhaps TRBD2 as D (6 bases). The CDR3 extends over 13 amino acids. Between the trimmed V and J ends, which lost 5 bases and 9 bases, there was a span of 17 bases. CDR1 is LNHDA and CDR2 is SQIVND in the germline V gene (reference sequence). In nucleotides, the CDR3 is TGTGCCAGTAGTGGAGGGGCCGACCGCGGGCAGTACTTC. The encoded protein is CASSGGADRGQYF.

In its sample, this clone was seen a few times. Other DNA sequences from this sample encode an identical CDR3 as well. The V and J genes are TRBV15 and TRBJ1-2; 8 bases align to TRBD1. The V and J ends lost 3 bases and 8 bases, in that order; junction bases with no gene match: 5. Germline V lookup: CDR1 LNHNV, CDR2 YYDKDF (reference sequence). There are 13 residues in the CDR3. For the CDR3, the DNA is TGTGCCACCAGCAGCCGGACAGGGCAGGGCTACACCTTC. Residues: CATSSRTGQGYTF.

This sequence joins TRBV18 and TRBJ1-1; D uncertain. Trimming cost V 3 bases and J 1 base, with 6 bases left between them. The CDR3 is 13 amino acids. The germline V gene encodes CDR1 KGHSH and CDR2 LQKENI. This chain's CDR3 is CASSPSENTEAFF. CDR3 bases: TGTGCCAGCTCACCTAGTGAGAACACTGAAGCTTTCTTT.

The V gene is TRBV19, the J gene TRBJ1-6, with D perhaps TRBD1 (6 bases). Per germline, CDR1 LNHDA and CDR2 SQIVND (reference sequence). Trimming removed 8 bases at V and 7 bases at J, with 12 bases between. The CDR3 loop spans 13 amino acids. CDR3 loop: CASHSDRNSPLHF. The CDR3, as DNA: TGTGCCAGTCACTCTGACAGGAATTCACCCCTCCACTTT.

The chain uses TRBV19 and TRBJ1-1; tentative D call: TRBD1 (5 bases). The CDR3 spans 13 residues. Germline V gives CDR1 LNHDA, CDR2 SQIVND (reference sequence). V was trimmed by 7 bases and J by 5 bases, leaving 14 bases between them. The CDR3 region has the DNA TGTGCCAGTATAGGGGAATTAAGAACTGAAGCTTTCTTT. It yields the protein CASIGELRTEAFF. Using reference TRBV19 and TRBJ1-1 for the parts outside the CDR3, the full variable domain is DGGITQSPKYLFRKEGQNVTLSCEQNLNHDAMYWYRQDPGQGLRLIYYSQIVNDFQKGDIAEGYSVSREKKESFPLTVTSAQKNPTAFYLCASIGELRTEAFFGQGTRLTVV.

V usage is TRBV7-2 and J usage is TRBJ1-5; D is unclear. Trimming took off 2 bases at V and 2 bases at J, with 10 bases between the two ends. Germline CDR1 reads SGHTA; CDR2 reads FQGNSA. The CDR3 has 15 residues. The CDR3 spells CASSLFGEGNQPQHF. CDR3 DNA sequence: TGTGCCAGCAGCTTATTCGGGGAGGGCAATCAGCCCCAGCATTTT. Complete variable domain (other parts from reference TRBV7-2 and TRBJ1-5): GAGVSQSPSNKVTEKGKDVELRCDPISGHTALYWYRQSLGQGLEFLIYFQGNSAPDKSGLPSDRFSAERTGGSVSTLTIQRTQQEDSAVYLCASSLFGEGNQPQHFGDGTRLSIL.

J is TRBJ1-1 and V is TRBV18, with a weak D call TRBD1 (6 bases). The length of the CDR3 is 16 residues. With 0 bases removed from V and 3 bases from J, the gap between germline ends came to 14 bases. CDR1 is KGHSH and CDR2 is LQKENI in the germline V gene. CDR3 in DNA: TGTGCCAGCTCACCACCGGGAGGGGGGCCTGACACTGAAGCTTTCTTT. Translating it yields CASSPPGGGPDTEAFF. The full variable domain, in which reference TRBV18 and TRBJ1-1 provide the parts outside the CDR3, is NAGVMQNPRHLVRRRGQEARLRCSPMKGHSHVYWYRQLPEEGLKFMVYLQKENIIDESGMPKERFSAEFPKEGPSILRIQQVVRGDSAAYFCASSPPGGGPDTEAFFGQGTRLTVV.